A selection of T cell receptor beta chains follows, all from one sample in a study of cytomegalovirus exposure and HLA in healthy donors. Sequencing was performed with immunoSEQ multiplex PCR; in TCRdb, only in-frame clones are kept and a portion is missing. Its table lists 150,000 to 200,000 clones. The sample comprised PBMCs. These receptor sequences come from a man in his thirties or forties in good health and CMV-seronegative. Both conserved end residues are part of each CDR3. A D gene is named only where the DNA matches it firmly.

V gene: TRBV25-1
D gene: TRBD1
J gene: TRBJ1-3
CDR3 DNA: TGTGCCAGCAGTGACCCGGGACAGGAGAGCTCTGGAAACACCATATATTTT
CDR3 protein: CASSDPGQESSGNTIYF

V gene: TRBV7-4
D gene: TRBD1
J gene: TRBJ1-5
CDR3 DNA: TGTGCCAGCAGCTCCTCCGACAGGGATCGACAGCCCCAGCATTTT
CDR3 protein: CASSSSDRDRQPQHF

V gene: TRBV2
D gene: TRBD2
J gene: TRBJ2-1
CDR3 DNA: TGTGCCAGCAGTGAACTGGGCCCCCTAGCGGGAGGGGGGAATGAGCAGTTCTTC
CDR3 protein: CASSELGPLAGGGNEQFF

V gene: TRBV5-1
D gene: TRBD1
J gene: TRBJ1-5
CDR3 DNA: TGCGCCAGCAGCCCCGGACAGGGAGGGGGACAGCCCCAGCATTTT
CDR3 protein: CASSPGQGGGQPQHF

V gene: TRBV28
D gene: .
J gene: TRBJ1-5
CDR3 DNA: TGTGCCAGCAGCCTTATAGGGGGTAACAATCAGCCCCAGCATTTT
CDR3 protein: CASSLIGGNNQPQHF

V gene: TRBV30
D gene: TRBD1
J gene: TRBJ1-5
CDR3 DNA: TGTGCCTGGGGGACAGAACTTAATCAGCCCCAGCATTTT
CDR3 protein: CAWGTELNQPQHF

V gene: TRBV6-5
D gene: TRBD1
J gene: TRBJ1-5
CDR3 DNA: TGTGCCAGCAGCAGGGACAGGGAAAGGAATCAGCCCCAGCATTTT
CDR3 protein: CASSRDRERNQPQHF

V gene: TRBV2
D gene: TRBD1
J gene: TRBJ1-2
CDR3 DNA: TGTGCCAGCATCCGGGACAGGGACCTAGGAGGCTACACCTTC
CDR3 protein: CASIRDRDLGGYTF

V gene: TRBV19
D gene: TRBD1
J gene: TRBJ1-2
CDR3 DNA: TGTGCCAGTAGTCCCGTAACACCGCCGGGACAGAATGGCTACACCTTC
CDR3 protein: CASSPVTPPGQNGYTF

V gene: TRBV10-1
D gene: .
J gene: TRBJ2-1
CDR3 DNA: TGCGCCAGCACGGCTAGCGATTCGGGTGAGCAGTTCTTC
CDR3 protein: CASTASDSGEQFF

V gene: TRBV7-2
D gene: .
J gene: TRBJ2-7
CDR3 DNA: TGTGCCAGCAGCTTAGTCAAGGGGCTTGTGGACGAGCAGTACTTC
CDR3 protein: CASSLVKGLVDEQYF

V gene: TRBV5-1
D gene: .
J gene: TRBJ2-7
CDR3 DNA: TGCGCCAGCAGCTGGGGGACACTTACCTACGAGCAGTACTTC
CDR3 protein: CASSWGTLTYEQYF

V gene: TRBV2
D gene: TRBD1
J gene: TRBJ2-7
CDR3 DNA: TGTGCCAGCAGCGGGGACAGGGGAAACTACGAGCAGTACTTC
CDR3 protein: CASSGDRGNYEQYF

V gene: TRBV7-8
D gene: TRBD1
J gene: TRBJ1-4
CDR3 DNA: TGTGCCAGCAGCTTAGTAGGGACAGGGGGTGAAAAACTGTTTTTT
CDR3 protein: CASSLVGTGGEKLFF

V gene: TRBV13
D gene: .
J gene: TRBJ2-3
CDR3 DNA: TGTGCCAGCAGCTTAGGGAGGAGAAGCACAGATACGCAGTATTTT
CDR3 protein: CASSLGRRSTDTQYF

V gene: TRBV7-9
D gene: .
J gene: TRBJ1-1
CDR3 DNA: TGTGCCAGCAGCTTGACAGGTGAAGCTTTCTTT
CDR3 protein: CASSLTGEAFF

V gene: TRBV19
D gene: TRBD2
J gene: TRBJ2-2
CDR3 DNA: TGTGCCAGTATGTGGGCGGGAGAAGGCGGGGAGCTGTTTTTT
CDR3 protein: CASMWAGEGGELFF

V gene: TRBV7-9
D gene: .
J gene: TRBJ1-2
CDR3 DNA: TGTGCCGGGGGGGACCCCTCGGGCTATGGCTACACCTTC
CDR3 protein: CAGGDPSGYGYTF

V gene: TRBV2
D gene: TRBD1
J gene: TRBJ1-2
CDR3 DNA: TGTGCCAGCAGTCGGGACAGGGGGATCTATGGCTACACCTTC
CDR3 protein: CASSRDRGIYGYTF

V gene: TRBV4-3
D gene: TRBD1
J gene: TRBJ1-2
CDR3 DNA: TGCGCCAGCAGCCAAAACAGGGGGGAGCCCTATGGCTACACCTTC
CDR3 protein: CASSQNRGEPYGYTF

V gene: TRBV4-1
D gene: TRBD1
J gene: TRBJ1-1
CDR3 DNA: TGCGCCAGCAGCTACTACAGGGGAATGAACACTGAAGCTTTCTTT
CDR3 protein: CASSYYRGMNTEAFF

V gene: TRBV19
D gene: .
J gene: TRBJ1-5
CDR3 DNA: TGTGCCAGTACCCAACAGGGTGGCAATCAGCCCCAGCATTTT
CDR3 protein: CASTQQGGNQPQHF

V gene: TRBV11-2
D gene: .
J gene: TRBJ1-1
CDR3 DNA: TGTGCCAGCAGCTTCAGGGGGAACACTGAAGCTTTCTTT
CDR3 protein: CASSFRGNTEAFF

V gene: TRBV10-1
D gene: TRBD1
J gene: TRBJ2-7
CDR3 DNA: TGCGCCAGCAGTGACGGACAGGGAAAAATGTACTTC
CDR3 protein: CASSDGQGKMYF

V gene: TRBV5-4
D gene: .
J gene: TRBJ2-1
CDR3 DNA: TGTGCCAGCAGCTTGGAAGCCAAAGCCTACAATGAGCAGTTCTTC
CDR3 protein: CASSLEAKAYNEQFF

V gene: TRBV11-3
D gene: .
J gene: TRBJ2-2
CDR3 DNA: TGTGCCAGCAGCTTAGTCCAGAACACCGGGGAGCTGTTTTTT
CDR3 protein: CASSLVQNTGELFF

V gene: TRBV29-1
D gene: TRBD1
J gene: TRBJ1-2
CDR3 DNA: TGCAGCGTGGGGGACAGGGGGTCAGGAGGCTACACCTTC
CDR3 protein: CSVGDRGSGGYTF

V gene: TRBV2
D gene: .
J gene: TRBJ1-3
CDR3 DNA: TGTGCCAGCAGTGACAGGATCAACTCTGGAAACACCATATATTTT
CDR3 protein: CASSDRINSGNTIYF

V gene: TRBV27
D gene: .
J gene: TRBJ2-1
CDR3 DNA: TGTGCCAGCAGTCGAGACAGTCCCATCAATGAGCAGTTCTTC
CDR3 protein: CASSRDSPINEQFF

V gene: TRBV7-8
D gene: TRBD1
J gene: TRBJ1-2
CDR3 DNA: TGTGCCAGCAGCTTAGGACAGGGTCTTCACTATGGCTACACCTTC
CDR3 protein: CASSLGQGLHYGYTF

V gene: TRBV5-4
D gene: TRBD2
J gene: TRBJ2-3
CDR3 DNA: TGTGCCAGCAGCTTGGCGGCGGGGGGGGGCTGGACAGATACGCAGTATTTT
CDR3 protein: CASSLAAGGGWTDTQYF

V gene: TRBV18
D gene: .
J gene: TRBJ2-2
CDR3 DNA: TGTGCCAGCTCACTAACAAACATACAGGGTAACACCGGGGAGCTGTTTTTT
CDR3 protein: CASSLTNIQGNTGELFF

V gene: TRBV5-4
D gene: .
J gene: TRBJ2-1
CDR3 DNA: TGTGCCAGCAGCTTGGAGGGGGGGCGCTCCTACAATGAGCAGTTCTTC
CDR3 protein: CASSLEGGRSYNEQFF

V gene: TRBV7-2
D gene: .
J gene: TRBJ1-1
CDR3 DNA: TGTGCCAGCAGCCTACTAACAGGGAGGGACACTGAAGCTTTCTTT
CDR3 protein: CASSLLTGRDTEAFF

V gene: TRBV7-9
D gene: TRBD2
J gene: TRBJ2-7
CDR3 DNA: TGTGCCAGCAGAGGGGCGGGGGGCTCCTACGAGCAGTACTTC
CDR3 protein: CASRGAGGSYEQYF

V gene: TRBV5-1
D gene: .
J gene: TRBJ1-1
CDR3 DNA: TGCGCCAGCAGCCTACTACCGAGAAGGAACACTGAAGCTTACTTT
CDR3 protein: CASSLLPRRNTEAYF

V gene: TRBV19
D gene: TRBD2
J gene: TRBJ2-3
CDR3 DNA: TGTGCCAGTAGCTCAGGGAGCGGGGGGGGCAAAGATACGCAGTATTTT
CDR3 protein: CASSSGSGGGKDTQYF

V gene: TRBV18
D gene: TRBD2
J gene: TRBJ2-4
CDR3 DNA: TGTGCCAGCTCACCACCGGGACTAGCGGGAGTAGGGGTAGCCAAAAACATTCAGTACTTC
CDR3 protein: CASSPPGLAGVGVAKNIQYF

V gene: TRBV10-2
D gene: .
J gene: TRBJ2-7
CDR3 DNA: TGCGCCAGCACTCTTAATATAGCGCCTACCTACGAGCAGTACTTC
CDR3 protein: CASTLNIAPTYEQYF

V gene: TRBV4-1
D gene: TRBD2
J gene: TRBJ2-7
CDR3 DNA: TGCGCCAGCAGCCAAGACGGGACTAGCGGGATCCGTCTCTCCTACGAGCAGTACTTC
CDR3 protein: CASSQDGTSGIRLSYEQYF

V gene: TRBV7-9
D gene: TRBD1
J gene: TRBJ2-3
CDR3 DNA: TGTGCCAGCAGCTTCTACAGGGGGATCGCAGATACGCAGTATTTT
CDR3 protein: CASSFYRGIADTQYF

V gene: TRBV4-1
D gene: TRBD2
J gene: TRBJ2-1
CDR3 DNA: TGCGCCAGCAGCCAAGATCGGAGTCGGACTAGCGGGAGGTATGGTATAAAGAATGAGCAGTTCTTC
CDR3 protein: CASSQDRSRTSGRYGIKNEQFF

V gene: TRBV13
D gene: .
J gene: TRBJ1-5
CDR3 DNA: TGTGCCAGCAGCGCAGGACAGTTCAATCAGCCCCAGCATTTT
CDR3 protein: CASSAGQFNQPQHF

V gene: TRBV6-6
D gene: TRBD1
J gene: TRBJ1-2
CDR3 DNA: TGTGCCAGCAGCATTGGACAGGGGGCCGTTGGCTACACCTTC
CDR3 protein: CASSIGQGAVGYTF

V gene: TRBV7-9
D gene: TRBD1
J gene: TRBJ2-5
CDR3 DNA: TGTGCCAGCAGCCAACTCTCGGGACAGGGTTACTTC
CDR3 protein: CASSQLSGQGYF

V gene: TRBV19
D gene: .
J gene: TRBJ2-6
CDR3 DNA: TGTGCCAGTAGTATCCGGGCTGGGGCCAACGTCCTGACTTTC
CDR3 protein: CASSIRAGANVLTF

V gene: TRBV10-3
D gene: TRBD1
J gene: TRBJ2-5
CDR3 DNA: TGTGCCATCAGGGGGACAGGGTTAGAGACCCAGTACTTC
CDR3 protein: CAIRGTGLETQYF

V gene: TRBV19
D gene: TRBD1
J gene: TRBJ1-5
CDR3 DNA: TGTGCCAGTAGTATCGACAGGGTCGTCGACCAGCCCCAGCATTTT
CDR3 protein: CASSIDRVVDQPQHF

V gene: TRBV30
D gene: .
J gene: TRBJ1-6
CDR3 DNA: TGTGCCTGGAGCGGGAACTATAATTCACCCCTCCACTTT
CDR3 protein: CAWSGNYNSPLHF

V gene: TRBV28
D gene: .
J gene: TRBJ2-7
CDR3 DNA: TGTGCCAGCAGACATGGACAGTTGAGCTCCTACGAGCAGTACTTC
CDR3 protein: CASRHGQLSSYEQYF

V gene: TRBV28
D gene: .
J gene: TRBJ1-4
CDR3 DNA: TGTGCCAGCAGTTTATATGGGCAGGGGGAAAAACTGTTTTTT
CDR3 protein: CASSLYGQGEKLFF

V gene: TRBV5-1
D gene: TRBD2
J gene: TRBJ2-7
CDR3 DNA: TGCGCCAGCAGCTTGAGTAGCGGGAGTACCTACGAGCAGTACTTC
CDR3 protein: CASSLSSGSTYEQYF

V gene: TRBV9
D gene: TRBD1
J gene: TRBJ2-7
CDR3 DNA: TGTGCCAGCAGCGTAGCTACGGCAGGGGGTTACGAGCAGTACTTC
CDR3 protein: CASSVATAGGYEQYF

V gene: TRBV6-6
D gene: TRBD1
J gene: TRBJ1-1
CDR3 DNA: TGTGCCAGCAGTTACCCGGGACAGGGGGCGAACACTGAAGCTTTCTTT
CDR3 protein: CASSYPGQGANTEAFF